This T cell receptor beta chain originates from a study of T cells in Graves' hyperthyroidism and ophthalmopathy. General observations from the study: Stable hyperthyroidism was separated from ophthalmopathy by a model based on 13 V-J features. Most expanded thyroid clonotypes above 0.001 recurred in blood.

The hyperthyroidism patients had all been newly diagnosed, and their disease duration was under 2 months. Their ages ranged from 18 to 65 years. This clonotype occurred many times. Its specificity is unknown. RNA transcripts served as the template for amplifying TCR beta CDR3 regions. With the HTBI primer set, the TCR CDR3 went through a first round of RT-PCR. TCRdb redid the calling of the multiplex PCR reads with MiXCR, one entry per CDR3 protein. There are 90,000 to 120,000 distinct CDR3 sequences in the sample; 16% occur only once, and about 44% lies in the top ten. This CDR3 is built from 15 residues. The V gene's germline CDR1 is MNHEY and CDR2 SVGAGI. V lost 2 bases, J lost 6 bases, and 16 bases lay in between.

V and J are TRBV6-5 and TRBJ1-2; D is unclear. The receptor comes from a woman between 50 and 59 years old with Graves' hyperthyroidism. The sample consisted of blood. CDR3 coding DNA: TGTGCCAGCAGTTACAATGCTGGGTCTCCGGATGGCTACACCTTC. Its translation is CASSYNAGSPDGYTF.